A single sample gave rise to the 19 T cell receptor beta chains below, sequenced in a study of blood T cell repertoires in COVID-19. Sequencing used immunoSEQ multiplex PCR; TCRdb keeps in-frame clones, though not all of them. Among 250,000 or so clones, roughly nine tenths were seen once, and the ten largest hold 5.5% to 8%. Material: peripheral blood. Receptors originate from a man aged 55 to 70 with acute or convalescent COVID-19.

This chain links TRBV11-2 with TRBJ1-2, with D unclear. Germline V gene data show CDR1 as SGHAT and CDR2 as FQNNGV. The CDR3 is made up of 13 amino acids. V lost 5 bases, J lost 4 bases, and 11 bases lay in between. CDR3 protein: CASSEDILYGYTF. The CDR3 bases are TGTGCCAGCAGCGAAGACATCCTCTATGGCTACACCTTC.

V and J are TRBV7-2 and TRBJ1-2; tentative D call: TRBD1 (5 bases). Germline V gene sequence: CDR1 SGHTA, CDR2 FQGNSA. This CDR3 has 14 residues. The ends were cut back, 5 bases at V and 7 bases at J, with 17 bases in the middle. DNA of the CDR3: TGTGCCAGCAGCCCTCGGGGGGGGATTCTTGGCTACACCTTC. This gives the protein CASSPRGGILGYTF.

The chain uses TRBV23-1 and TRBJ2-7; no definite D call. TRBV23-1 is flagged as an ORF with uncertain function. This CDR3 comprises 15 residues. Trimming removed 3 bases from V and 5 bases from J, with 17 bases in between. CDR3 amino acids: CASSQAVPYRDEQYF. CDR3 DNA: TGCGCCAGCAGTCAGGCGGTTCCTTACCGGGACGAGCAGTACTTC.

The V call is TRBV5-1, the J call TRBJ1-1; the D is unclear. V gave up 4 bases and J gave up 2 bases, with 18 bases separating them. The CDR3 runs 16 residues. Germline V gives CDR1 SGHRS, CDR2 YFSETQ. The CDR3 DNA is TGCGCCAGCAGCCCCTCTGGAGGCCACGGTAACACTGAAGCTTTCTTT. Translation: CASSPSGGHGNTEAFF.

The chain carries TRBV28 and TRBJ1-4, with 11 bases matching TRBD1. With V trimmed by 4 bases and J by 8 bases, 9 bases remained unmatched. The CDR3 extends over 16 amino acids. Germline lookup yields CDR1 MDHEN and CDR2 SYDVKM. CDR3 in DNA: TGTGCCAGCAGTTCGAGGACAGGGGGCCTTTGGGAAAAACTGTTTTTT. Translated, it gives CASSSRTGGLWEKLFF. Filled out from reference TRBV28 and TRBJ1-4, the complete variable domain reads DVKVTQSSRYLVKRTGEKVFLECVQDMDHENMFWYRQDPGLGLRLIYFSYDVKMKEKGDIPEGYSVSREKKERFSLILESASTNQTSMYLCASSSRTGGLWEKLFFGSGTQLSVL.

This clone occurred a few times. The chain combines TRBV29-1 with TRBJ2-2, with TRBD2 as a possible D gene (6 bases). Trimming cost V 7 bases and J 3 bases, with 15 bases left between them. In germline, CDR1 is SQVTM, CDR2 ANQGSEA. The CDR3 consists of 14 residues. The CDR3 DNA reads TGCAGCGCGTCCGGGACTTCCTACACCGGGGAGCTGTTTTTT. This encodes CSASGTSYTGELFF.

The CDR3 reads CASSLTSSYEQYF. The CDR3 bases are TGTGCCAGCAGTTTAACCAGCTCCTACGAGCAGTACTTC. The chain has TRBV27 and TRBJ2-7, with D unclear. Trimming took off 2 bases at V and 0 bases at J, with 5 bases between the two ends. The CDR3 covers 13 residues. Looked up from germline, CDR1 is MNHEY and CDR2 is SMNVEV (reference sequence).

J is TRBJ2-7 and V is TRBV9, with a tentative D call TRBD1 (6 bases). The CDR3 spans 14 residues. Germline CDR1 and CDR2: SGDLS and YYNGEE. Trimming took 0 bases from V and 4 from J, leaving 11 bases between them. CDR3 amino acids: CASSVGQATYEQYF. As DNA, the CDR3 is TGTGCCAGCAGCGTAGGACAGGCAACTTACGAGCAGTACTTC.

V usage is TRBV5-8 and J usage is TRBJ2-3; D is perhaps TRBD1 (7 bases). Trimming pared 5 bases from V and 9 bases from J, leaving 19 bases between. The germline gives CDR1 SGHTS, CDR2 YDEGEE. The CDR3 is 14 amino acids. CDR3 sequence: CASSPGDSRGTQYF. The CDR3, as DNA: TGTGCCAGCAGTCCGGGGGACTCCAGGGGGACGCAGTATTTT.

The chain combines TRBV12-5 with TRBJ2-3; D is ambiguous. The CDR3 length is 14 residues. Germline V lookup: CDR1 LGHNT, CDR2 FRNRAP. Trimming removed 5 bases from V and 0 bases from J, with 9 bases in between. The CDR3 region is CASGHGPSTDTQYF. DNA of the CDR3: TGTGCTAGTGGTCATGGGCCCAGCACAGATACGCAGTATTTT.

J is TRBJ1-2 and V is TRBV4-1; D is undetermined. Trimming took off 2 bases at V and 7 bases at J, with 23 bases between the two ends. Germline loops: CDR1 MGHRA, CDR2 YSYEKL. This CDR3 is 17 amino acids long. CDR3 sequence reads: CASSQSRLKGPRGGYTF. Written as DNA, the CDR3 is TGCGCCAGCAGCCAATCACGACTAAAGGGCCCCCGGGGTGGCTACACCTTC.

The J gene is TRBJ1-2, the V gene TRBV4-2, with TRBD1 matching 8 bases. The germline V gene has CDR1 LGHNA and CDR2 YNFKEQ. The CDR3 runs 14 residues. J gave up 8 bases and V 2 bases, and 7 bases lay outside the gene matches. The CDR3 spells CASSQTGTGGGYTF. In DNA form, the CDR3 reads TGTGCCAGCAGCCAAACCGGGACAGGTGGAGGCTACACCTTC.

The rearrangement joins TRBV7-2 to TRBJ2-3; TRBD2 matches at 11 bases. This CDR3 region has 15 residues. Germline V gene lookup returns CDR1 SGHTA and CDR2 FQGNSA. After removal of 5 bases from V and 6 bases from J, the junction contained 7 bases not matched to a gene. CDR3 region: CASSPLLAGVDTQYF. The CDR3 nucleotides are TGTGCCAGCAGCCCTTTACTAGCGGGAGTGGATACGCAGTATTTT.

V and J are TRBV5-1 and TRBJ2-2; D might be TRBD1 (5 bases). The CDR3 length is 16 residues. Germline V gene sequence: CDR1 SGHRS, CDR2 YFSETQ. V dropped 0 bases and J dropped 0 bases, with 9 bases sitting between them. CDR3 sequence (DNA): TGCGCCAGCAGCTTGGGGCAGGGCCCGAACACCGGGGAGCTGTTTTTT. Its protein product is CASSLGQGPNTGELFF.

This sequence joins TRBV28 and TRBJ1-2; D is ambiguous. CDR3 length equals 13 residues. Trimming left V 1 base short and J 5 bases short, with 8 bases between. Germline assignment: CDR1 MDHEN and CDR2 SYDVKM. The CDR3 region has the DNA TGTGCCAGCAGTTTATCTCGGACTTATGGCTACACCTTC. Translating it yields CASSLSRTYGYTF.

The chain is built from TRBV5-4 and TRBJ1-1; D may be TRBD1 (6 bases). The germline V gene has CDR1 SGHNT and CDR2 YYREEE (reference sequence). Trimming pared 0 bases from V and 8 bases from J, leaving 14 bases between. This CDR3 has 14 amino acids. The CDR3 DNA sequence: TGTGCCAGCAGCTTGGCCGGGGGGACACACGAAGCTTTCTTT. It is translated as CASSLAGGTHEAFF. The full variable domain, rest sourced from reference TRBV5-4 and TRBJ1-1, is ETGVTQSPTHLIKTRGQQVTLRCSSQSGHNTVSWYQQALGQGPQFIFQYYREEENGRGNFPPRFSGLQFPNYSSELNVNALELDDSALYLCASSLAGGTHEAFFGQGTRLTVV.

The chain uses TRBV12-3 or TRBV12-4 and TRBJ2-3, with D possibly matching TRBD2 (6 bases). The CDR3 contains 12 residues. Deletions cut 4 bases from V and 6 bases from J, with 8 bases between. CDR3 residues: CASSSSGDTQYF. CDR3 DNA: TGTGCCAGCAGTTCAAGCGGGGATACGCAGTATTTT.

The V gene is TRBV3-1 (or the pseudogene TRBV3-2), the J gene TRBJ2-3; 12 positions agree with TRBD2. CDR1 and CDR2 from the germline V gene are LGHDT and YNNKEL (reference sequence). V trimming: 2 bases; J trimming: 2 bases; junction bases outside the gene matches: 5. There are 17 residues in the CDR3. The CDR3 DNA reads TGTGCCAGCAGCCAATACGGGACTAGCGGGCTCACAGATACGCAGTATTTT. This gives the protein CASSQYGTSGLTDTQYF.

This clone was detected only once. The rearrangement uses TRBV5-1 and TRBJ2-3, with D perhaps matching TRBD2 (6 bases). The CDR3 runs 14 residues. Germline-derived CDR1 and CDR2 are SGHRS and YFSETQ. The V and J ends lost 9 bases and 4 bases respectively, with 18 bases between them. In DNA form, the CDR3 reads TGCGCCACGAGCATAGGAGGGCCGTCAGATACGCAGTATTTT. This gives the protein CATSIGGPSDTQYF.